This T cell receptor (beta chain) was recovered during a study of T cells in localized non-small cell lung cancer. Sequencing was performed with immunoSEQ multiplex PCR; in TCRdb, only in-frame clones are kept and a portion is missing. Among about 35,000 clones listed, approximately 92% were seen once. In regard to this clone: As yet, its antigen is unknown.

General observations from the study: Clonality of T cells reached its maximum in uninvolved adjacent lung, surpassing tumor. For the top 100 tumor clones, a median about 57 also appeared in adjacent lung.

CDR1 and CDR2 from the germline V gene are SGHVS and FNYEAQ. The CDR3 is 14 amino acids. Trimming removed 0 bases from V and 3 bases from J, with 6 bases in between. The receptor was derived from a female donor of 60 years or more with stage I lung adenocarcinoma. The sample here was peripheral blood, taken before any cancer treatment. This chain connects TRBV7-6 to TRBJ2-1; D not certain. DNA of the CDR3: TGTGCCAGCAGCTTAGCACCGCACTACAATGAGCAGTTCTTC. Residues: CASSLAPHYNEQFF.